This TCR beta chain stems from a study of identifying expanded T cells in peripheral blood. Study-level results: Roughly two-week clone count variance significantly increased as total template count grew.

Notes on this clone: Its antigen is not known.

The CDR3 consists of 15 residues. Germline V lookup: CDR1 SGDLS, CDR2 YYNGEE. Trimming stripped 6 bases from V and 0 bases from J, with 15 bases between. Measured with immunoSEQ multiplex PCR; TCRdb has only the in-frame clones, and not every one. The sample comprises under 110,000 clones, roughly 87% of which are singletons, and approximately 17% rests with the top ten. The chain combines TRBV9 with TRBJ1-1, with D perhaps matching TRBD1 (5 bases). This TCR was sampled from a person aged 18-70 years in good health. Sequenced input: blood. The CDR3 DNA reads TGTGCCAGCACCCGGGGGGGGTCCCTGAACACTGAAGCTTTCTTT. Protein product: CASTRGGSLNTEAFF.